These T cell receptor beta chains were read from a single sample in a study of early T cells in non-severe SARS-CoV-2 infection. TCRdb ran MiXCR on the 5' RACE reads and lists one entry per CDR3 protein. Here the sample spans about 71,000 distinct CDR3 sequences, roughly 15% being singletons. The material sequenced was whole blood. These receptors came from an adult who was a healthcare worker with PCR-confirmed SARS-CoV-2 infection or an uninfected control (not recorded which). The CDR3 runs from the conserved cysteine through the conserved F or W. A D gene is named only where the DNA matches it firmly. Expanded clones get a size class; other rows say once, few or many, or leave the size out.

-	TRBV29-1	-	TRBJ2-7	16	CSVLPSEWPDGYEQYF	TGCAGCGTTCTTCCTTCCGAGTGGCCCGACGGCTACGAGCAGTACTTC
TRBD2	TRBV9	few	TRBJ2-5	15	CASSPTPGEGETQYF	TGTGCCAGCAGCCCCACCCCCGGGGAGGGGGAGACCCAGTACTTC
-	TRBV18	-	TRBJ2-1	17	CASSPRGGTGSYNEQFF	TGTGCCAGCTCACCAAGGGGTGGGACTGGCTCCTACAATGAGCAGTTCTTC
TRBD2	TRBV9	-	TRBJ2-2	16	CASSPKERGSTGELFF	TGTGCCAGCAGCCCCAAGGAGCGGGGTTCCACCGGGGAGCTGTTTTTT
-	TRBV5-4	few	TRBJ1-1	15	CASRSGVSRDTEAFF	TGTGCCAGCAGGTCTGGAGTAAGCAGGGACACTGAAGCTTTCTTT
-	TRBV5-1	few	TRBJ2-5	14	CASSLEPGQETQYF	TGCGCCAGCAGCTTAGAGCCAGGCCAAGAGACCCAGTACTTC
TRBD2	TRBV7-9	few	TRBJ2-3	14	CASSQTSRPDTQYF	TGTGCCAGCAGCCAGACTAGCCGTCCGGATACGCAGTATTTT
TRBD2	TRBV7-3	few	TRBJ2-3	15	CASSIAGGRGDTQYF	TGTGCCAGCAGCATAGCGGGGGGGCGAGGAGATACGCAGTATTTT
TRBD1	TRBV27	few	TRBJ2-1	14	CASSPNDRVYEQFF	TGTGCCAGCAGTCCAAATGACAGGGTCTATGAGCAGTTCTTC
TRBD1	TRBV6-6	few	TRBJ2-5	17	CASSYSQGVPPGETQYF	TGTGCCAGCAGTTACAGTCAGGGGGTCCCGCCAGGGGAGACCCAGTACTTC
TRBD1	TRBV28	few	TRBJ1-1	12	CASSFGTGRTLF	TGTGCCAGCAGTTTCGGGACAGGGAGGACCCTCTTT
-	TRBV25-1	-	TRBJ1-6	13	CASRPSGNSPLHF	TGTGCCAGCAGGCCGTCGGGAAACTCACCCCTCCACTTT
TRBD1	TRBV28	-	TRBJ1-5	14	CAITDRGGNQPQHF	TGTGCCATCACCGACAGGGGAGGCAATCAGCCCCAGCATTTT
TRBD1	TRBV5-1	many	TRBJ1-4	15	CASSPRTGENEKLFF	TGCGCCAGCAGCCCTAGGACAGGGGAGAATGAAAAACTGTTTTTT
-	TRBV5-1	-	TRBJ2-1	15	CASSFLGGPYNEQFF	TGCGCCAGCAGTTTCTTGGGGGGGCCTTACAATGAGCAGTTCTTC
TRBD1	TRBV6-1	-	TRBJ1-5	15	CASSHSTGEVQPQHF	TGTGCCAGCAGTCATTCGACAGGGGAAGTCCAGCCCCAGCATTTT
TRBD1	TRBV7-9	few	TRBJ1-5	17	CASSLASGQGIGQPQHF	TGTGCCAGCAGCTTAGCGAGTGGACAGGGCATTGGGCAGCCCCAGCATTTT
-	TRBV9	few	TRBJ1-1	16	CASSPGILGGDTEAFF	TGTGCCAGCAGCCCCGGGATCCTGGGAGGAGACACTGAAGCTTTCTTT
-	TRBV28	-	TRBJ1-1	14	CASSPARLAAEAFF	TGTGCCAGCAGCCCCGCTCGTCTGGCGGCTGAAGCTTTCTTT
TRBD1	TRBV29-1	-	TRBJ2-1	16	CSTGQGVYPGDQEQFF	TGCAGCACGGGACAGGGAGTTTATCCGGGGGATCAGGAGCAGTTCTTC